Listed here are 4 T cell receptor beta chains from one sample, sequenced in a study of cytomegalovirus exposure and HLA in healthy donors. With 60 Vbeta and 13 Jbeta primers, the PCR was carried out. The protocol was immunoSEQ multiplex PCR, while the TCRdb copy is restricted to in-frame clones and leaves out a portion. The sample records some 32,000 clones, just under 90% being singletons. The material sequenced was PBMCs. All receptors come from a boy aged 10-17 years in good health and CMV-seronegative.

This clone was seen just once. The same CDR3 can be traced to other DNA sequences in this sample. This chain joins TRBV7-8 and TRBJ2-7, with D possibly being TRBD2 (6 bases). V lost 4 bases and J 0 bases, leaving 13 bases between the germline ends. The CDR3 length is 15 residues. Germline V gene data show CDR1 as SGHVS and CDR2 as FQNEAQ. CDR3 loop: CASSSLALSSYEQYF. Written as DNA, the CDR3 is TGTGCCAGCAGCTCGCTAGCGCTAAGCTCCTACGAGCAGTACTTC.

The rearrangement links TRBV7-9 to TRBJ2-1; maybe TRBD2 (6 bases). The CDR3 is made up of 13 amino acids. Germline values: CDR1 SEHNR, CDR2 FQNEAQ (reference sequence). V shed 6 bases and J shed 9 bases, with 15 bases lying between them. CDR3 residues: CASSSREAGEQFF. CDR3 DNA sequence: TGTGCCAGCAGTTCTAGGGAGGCCGGTGAGCAGTTCTTC.

The chain carries TRBV7-2 and TRBJ2-2; 11 bases fit TRBD1. V was pared by 6 bases and J by 5 bases, with 5 bases of the junction left unmatched. Germline values: CDR1 SGHTA, CDR2 FQGNSA. CDR3 size: 15 residues. The CDR3 DNA sequence: TGTGCCAGCAGGGCTGGGACAGGGGGAACCGGGGAGCTGTTTTTT. It translates to CASRAGTGGTGELFF.

A word on this clone: One junction end disagrees with the germline gene, perhaps due to a read error. The V and J genes are TRBV5-6 and TRBJ1-5; D is ambiguous. CDR1 is SGHDT and CDR2 is YYEEEE in the germline V gene. CDR3 length equals 16 residues. DNA for the CDR3: TGTGCCAGCAGCTTGTTCGCGCCACGTAGCGATCAGCCCCAGCATTTT. This sequence encodes CASSLFAPRSDQPQHF.